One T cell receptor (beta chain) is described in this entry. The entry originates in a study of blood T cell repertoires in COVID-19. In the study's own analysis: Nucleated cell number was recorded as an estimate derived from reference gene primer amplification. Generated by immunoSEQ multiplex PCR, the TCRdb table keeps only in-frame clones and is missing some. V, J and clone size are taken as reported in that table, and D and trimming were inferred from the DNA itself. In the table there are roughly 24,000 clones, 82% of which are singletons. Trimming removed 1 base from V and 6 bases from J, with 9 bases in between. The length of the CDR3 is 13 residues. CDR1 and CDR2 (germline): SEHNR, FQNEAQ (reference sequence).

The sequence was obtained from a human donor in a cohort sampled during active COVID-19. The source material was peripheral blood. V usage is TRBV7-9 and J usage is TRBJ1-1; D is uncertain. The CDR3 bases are TGTGCCAGCAGCTTAGAGGGCGGGGCTGAAGCTTTCTTT. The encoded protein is CASSLEGGAEAFF.